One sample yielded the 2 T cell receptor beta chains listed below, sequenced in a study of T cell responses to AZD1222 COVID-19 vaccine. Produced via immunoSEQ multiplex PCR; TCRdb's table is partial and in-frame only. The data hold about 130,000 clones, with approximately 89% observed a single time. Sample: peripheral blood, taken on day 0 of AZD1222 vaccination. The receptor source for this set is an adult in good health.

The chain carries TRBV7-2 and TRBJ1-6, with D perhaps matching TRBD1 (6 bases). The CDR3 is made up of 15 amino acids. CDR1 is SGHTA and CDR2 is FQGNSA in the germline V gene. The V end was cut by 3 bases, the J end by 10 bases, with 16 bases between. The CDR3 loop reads CASSFGGGLGSPLHF. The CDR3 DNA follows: TGTGCCAGCAGCTTCGGGGGGGGGCTGGGCTCACCCCTCCACTTT.

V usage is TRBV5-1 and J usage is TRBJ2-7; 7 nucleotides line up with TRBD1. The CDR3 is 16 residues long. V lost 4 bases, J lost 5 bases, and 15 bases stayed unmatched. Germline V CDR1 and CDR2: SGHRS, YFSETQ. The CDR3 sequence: CASSRPQGIDPDEQYF. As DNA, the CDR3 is TGCGCCAGCAGCCGCCCACAGGGGATCGATCCGGACGAGCAGTACTTC. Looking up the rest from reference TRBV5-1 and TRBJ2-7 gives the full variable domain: KAGVTQTPRYLIKTRGQQVTLSCSPISGHRSVSWYQQTPGQGLQFLFEYFSETQRNKGNFPGRFSGRQFSNSRSEMNVSTLELGDSALYLCASSRPQGIDPDEQYFGPGTRLTVT.